The 9 T cell receptor beta chains below come from one sample, sequenced in a study of T cell clusters in autoimmune cytopenias. One tube held mixed TRB-A and TRB-B primer pools for touch-down PCR. With the multiplex PCR reads reprocessed, TCRdb shows one record per CDR3 protein and no DNA. This listing includes 15,000 or so distinct CDR3 sequences. About 37,500 genome equivalents of blood DNA were amplified for TRB. Specimen: peripheral blood. The receptor set was obtained from a human donor with an autoimmune cytopenia or autoimmune hepatitis (not recorded which).

The chain uses TRBV19 and TRBJ1-5; no DNA is available, so the TRBD1 call from TCRdb remains unchecked. Germline assignment: CDR1 LNHDA and CDR2 SQIVND (reference sequence). CDR3 length equals 17 residues. The CDR3 loop is CASSSKLAEGARQPQHF.

This rearrangement joins TRBV30 to TRBJ2-7; absent DNA, TCRdb's TRBD1 call cannot be checked. This CDR3 is 13 amino acids long. Germline V gives CDR1 GTSNPN, CDR2 SVGIG (reference sequence). The CDR3 is CAWSSGQGYEQYF.

The V gene is TRBV6-5, the J gene TRBJ2-7. Germline V gene data show CDR1 as MNHEY and CDR2 as SVGAGI. This CDR3 spans 15 amino acids. CDR3 in amino acids: CASSYSHLGSYEQYF.

This chain links TRBV30 with TRBJ2-3; TCRdb indicates TRBD1, and absent DNA this call remains unverified. The CDR3 has 15 residues. Per germline, CDR1 GTSNPN and CDR2 SVGIG (reference sequence). Here the CDR3 reads CAWSRVTGPTDTQYF.

The genes are TRBV27 and TRBJ2-3; TCRdb's D gene call, TRBD2, goes unchecked for lack of DNA. Germline lookup yields CDR1 MNHEY and CDR2 SMNVEV (reference sequence). This CDR3 is 16 amino acids long. The chain's CDR3 is CASTHTSTARADTQYF.

The chain joins TRBV20-1 to TRBJ2-1; absent DNA, TCRdb's TRBD2 call cannot be checked. Looked up from germline, CDR1 is DFQATT and CDR2 is SNEGSKA (reference sequence). The CDR3 has 17 amino acids. This CDR3 is CSARSPRLAGAGNEQFF.

This sequence joins TRBV6-1 and TRBJ2-6; TCRdb picks TRBD2, but there is no DNA to check that call. The CDR3 loop spans 17 amino acids. Germline values: CDR1 MNHNS, CDR2 SASEGT. This CDR3 is CASTLRAVSSGANVLTF.

The rearrangement joins TRBV6-1 to TRBJ1-5; there is no DNA to check the TCRdb D call of TRBD1. The CDR3 consists of 15 residues. CDR1 and CDR2 (germline): MNHNS, SASEGT. CDR3 sequence reads: CASSETRGSNQPQHF.

Judged by frequency, this clonotype is medium-sized. The V call is TRBV29-1, the J call TRBJ2-1; TCRdb returns TRBD1, unconfirmable since there is no DNA. CDR1 SQVTM and CDR2 ANQGSEA come from the germline V gene. The CDR3 runs 14 residues. CDR3 residues: CSVLGASINNEQFF.